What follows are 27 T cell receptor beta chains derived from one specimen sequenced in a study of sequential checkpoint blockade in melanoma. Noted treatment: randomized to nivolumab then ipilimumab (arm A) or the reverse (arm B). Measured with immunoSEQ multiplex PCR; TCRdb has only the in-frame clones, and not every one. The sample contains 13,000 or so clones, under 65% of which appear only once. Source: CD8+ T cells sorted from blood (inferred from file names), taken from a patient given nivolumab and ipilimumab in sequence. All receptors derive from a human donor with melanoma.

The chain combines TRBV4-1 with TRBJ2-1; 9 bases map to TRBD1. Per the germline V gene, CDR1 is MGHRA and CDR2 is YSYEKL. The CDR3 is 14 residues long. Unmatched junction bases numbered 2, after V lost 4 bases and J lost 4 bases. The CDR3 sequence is CASSRDRVYNEQFF. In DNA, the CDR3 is TGCGCCAGCAGCCGGGACAGGGTATACAATGAGCAGTTCTTC.

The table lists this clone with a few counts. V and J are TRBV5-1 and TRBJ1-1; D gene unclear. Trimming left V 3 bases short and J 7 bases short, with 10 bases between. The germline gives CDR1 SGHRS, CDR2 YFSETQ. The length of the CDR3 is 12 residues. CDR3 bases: TGCGCCAGCAGCTCCAACAAGTATGAAGCTTTCTTT. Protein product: CASSSNKYEAFF.

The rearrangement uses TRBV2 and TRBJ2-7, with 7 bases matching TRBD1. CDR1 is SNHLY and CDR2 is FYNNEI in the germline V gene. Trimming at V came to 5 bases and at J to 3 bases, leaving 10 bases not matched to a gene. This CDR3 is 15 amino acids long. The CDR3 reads CASSPQLRDSYEQYF. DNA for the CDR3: TGTGCCAGCAGTCCTCAACTCCGGGACAGCTACGAGCAGTACTTC.

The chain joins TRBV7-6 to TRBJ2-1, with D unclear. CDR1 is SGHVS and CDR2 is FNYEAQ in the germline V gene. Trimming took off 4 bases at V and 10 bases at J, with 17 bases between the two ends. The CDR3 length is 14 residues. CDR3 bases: TGTGCCAGCAGCTCCACCCAAGCCGTAAAAGAGCAGTTCTTC. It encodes CASSSTQAVKEQFF.

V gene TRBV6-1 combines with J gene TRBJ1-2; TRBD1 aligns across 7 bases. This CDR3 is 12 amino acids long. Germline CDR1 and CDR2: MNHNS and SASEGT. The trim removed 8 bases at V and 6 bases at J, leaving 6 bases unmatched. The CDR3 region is CASVRGRNGYTF. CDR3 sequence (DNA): TGTGCCAGCGTGAGGGGGCGAAATGGCTACACCTTC.

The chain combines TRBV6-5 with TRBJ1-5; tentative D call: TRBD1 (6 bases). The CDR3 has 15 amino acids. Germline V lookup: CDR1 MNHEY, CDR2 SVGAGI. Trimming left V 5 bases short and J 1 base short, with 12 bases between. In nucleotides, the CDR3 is TGTGCCAGCAGTAAAACAGGGTGGAGCAATCAGCCCCAGCATTTT. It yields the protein CASSKTGWSNQPQHF.

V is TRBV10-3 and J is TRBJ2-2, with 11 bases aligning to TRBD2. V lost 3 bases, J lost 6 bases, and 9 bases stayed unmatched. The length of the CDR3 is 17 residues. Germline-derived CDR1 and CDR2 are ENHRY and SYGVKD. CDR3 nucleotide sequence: TGTGCCATCAGTGAACTACTAGCGGGAGATCGAGCCGGGGAGCTGTTTTTT. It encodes CAISELLAGDRAGELFF.

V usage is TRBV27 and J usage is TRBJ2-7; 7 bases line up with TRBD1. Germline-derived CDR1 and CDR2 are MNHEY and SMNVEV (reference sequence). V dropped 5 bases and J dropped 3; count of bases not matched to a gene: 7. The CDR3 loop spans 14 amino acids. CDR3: CASSKQGVNYEQYF. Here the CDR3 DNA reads TGTGCCAGCAGTAAGCAGGGGGTGAACTACGAGCAGTACTTC.

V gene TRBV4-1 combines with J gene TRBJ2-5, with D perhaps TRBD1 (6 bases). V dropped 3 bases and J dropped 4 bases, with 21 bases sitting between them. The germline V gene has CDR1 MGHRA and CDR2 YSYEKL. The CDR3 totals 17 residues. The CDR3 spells CASSHLRNQGLLETQYF. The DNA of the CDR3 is TGCGCCAGCAGCCATCTAAGAAACCAGGGGTTGCTAGAGACCCAGTACTTC.

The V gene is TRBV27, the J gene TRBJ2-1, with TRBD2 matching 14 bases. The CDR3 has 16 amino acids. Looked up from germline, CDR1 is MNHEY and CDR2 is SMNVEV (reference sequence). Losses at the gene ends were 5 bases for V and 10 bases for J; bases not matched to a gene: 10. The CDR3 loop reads CASSPLTSGGAGEQFF. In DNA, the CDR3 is TGTGCCAGCAGTCCGCTGACTAGCGGGGGGGCCGGAGAGCAGTTCTTC.

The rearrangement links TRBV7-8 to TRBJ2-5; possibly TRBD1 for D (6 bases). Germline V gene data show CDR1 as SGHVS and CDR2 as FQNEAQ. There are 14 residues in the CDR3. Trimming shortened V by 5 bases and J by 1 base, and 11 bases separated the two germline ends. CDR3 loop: CASSLRQAQETQYF. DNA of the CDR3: TGTGCCAGCAGCCTAAGACAGGCCCAAGAGACCCAGTACTTC.

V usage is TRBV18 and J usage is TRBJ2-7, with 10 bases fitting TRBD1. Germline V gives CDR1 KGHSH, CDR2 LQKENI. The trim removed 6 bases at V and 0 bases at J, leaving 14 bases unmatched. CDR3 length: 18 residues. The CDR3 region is CASSPNRGRDRGSYEQYF. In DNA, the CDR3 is TGTGCCAGCTCGCCCAACCGGGGAAGGGACAGGGGCTCCTACGAGCAGTACTTC.

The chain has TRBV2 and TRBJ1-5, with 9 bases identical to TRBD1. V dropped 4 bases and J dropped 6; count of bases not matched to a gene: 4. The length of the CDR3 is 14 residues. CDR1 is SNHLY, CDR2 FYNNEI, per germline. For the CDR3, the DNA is TGTGCCAGCAGTGTGGGACAGGGCAGTCAGCCCCAGCATTTT. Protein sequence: CASSVGQGSQPQHF.

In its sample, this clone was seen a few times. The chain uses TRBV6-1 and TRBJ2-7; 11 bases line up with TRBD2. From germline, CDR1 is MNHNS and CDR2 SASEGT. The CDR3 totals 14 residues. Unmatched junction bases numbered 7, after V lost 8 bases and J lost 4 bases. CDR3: CASGFGTSGYEQYF. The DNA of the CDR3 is TGTGCCAGCGGCTTCGGGACTAGCGGATACGAGCAGTACTTC.

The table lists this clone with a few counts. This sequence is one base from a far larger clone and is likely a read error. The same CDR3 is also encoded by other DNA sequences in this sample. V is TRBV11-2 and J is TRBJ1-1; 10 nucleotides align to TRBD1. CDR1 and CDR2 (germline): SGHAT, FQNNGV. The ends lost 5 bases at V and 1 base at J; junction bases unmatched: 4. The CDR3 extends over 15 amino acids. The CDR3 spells CASSLRTGGNTEAFF. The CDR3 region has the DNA TGTGCCAGCAGCCTGAGGACAGGGGGGAACACTGAAGCTTTCTTT.

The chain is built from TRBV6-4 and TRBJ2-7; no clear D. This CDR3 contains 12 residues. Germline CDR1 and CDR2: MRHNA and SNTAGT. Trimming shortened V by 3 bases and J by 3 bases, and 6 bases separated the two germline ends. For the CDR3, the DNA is TGTGCCAGCAGTGAACTCGACTACGAGCAGTACTTC. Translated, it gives CASSELDYEQYF.

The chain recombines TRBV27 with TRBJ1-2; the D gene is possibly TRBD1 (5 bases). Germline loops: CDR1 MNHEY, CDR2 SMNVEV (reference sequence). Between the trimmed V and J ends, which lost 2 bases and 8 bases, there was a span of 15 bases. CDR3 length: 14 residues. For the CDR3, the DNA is TGTGCCAGCAGTTTACAACTGGGGGGGGAAGGCTACACCTTC. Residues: CASSLQLGGEGYTF.

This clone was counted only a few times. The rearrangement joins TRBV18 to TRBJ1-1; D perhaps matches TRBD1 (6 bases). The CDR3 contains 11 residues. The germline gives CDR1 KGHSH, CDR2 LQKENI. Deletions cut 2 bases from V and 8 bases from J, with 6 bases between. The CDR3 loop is CASSPGGEAFF. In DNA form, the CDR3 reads TGTGCCAGCTCACCAGGGGGCGAAGCTTTCTTT. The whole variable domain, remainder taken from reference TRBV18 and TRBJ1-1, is NAGVMQNPRHLVRRRGQEARLRCSPMKGHSHVYWYRQLPEEGLKFMVYLQKENIIDESGMPKERFSAEFPKEGPSILRIQQVVRGDSAAYFCASSPGGEAFFGQGTRLTVV.

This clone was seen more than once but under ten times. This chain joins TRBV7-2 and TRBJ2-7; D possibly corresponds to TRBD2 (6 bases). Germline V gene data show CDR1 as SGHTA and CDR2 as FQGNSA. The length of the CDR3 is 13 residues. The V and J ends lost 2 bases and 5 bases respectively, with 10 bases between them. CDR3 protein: CASSLLEGHEQYF. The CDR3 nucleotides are TGTGCCAGCAGCTTATTGGAGGGCCACGAGCAGTACTTC.

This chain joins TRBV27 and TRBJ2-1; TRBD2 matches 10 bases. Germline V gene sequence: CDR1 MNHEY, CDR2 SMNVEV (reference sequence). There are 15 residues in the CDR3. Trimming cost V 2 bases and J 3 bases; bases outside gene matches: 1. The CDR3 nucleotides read TGTGCCAGCAGTTTAGGGACTAGCGTCTACAATGAGCAGTTCTTC. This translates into CASSLGTSVYNEQFF.

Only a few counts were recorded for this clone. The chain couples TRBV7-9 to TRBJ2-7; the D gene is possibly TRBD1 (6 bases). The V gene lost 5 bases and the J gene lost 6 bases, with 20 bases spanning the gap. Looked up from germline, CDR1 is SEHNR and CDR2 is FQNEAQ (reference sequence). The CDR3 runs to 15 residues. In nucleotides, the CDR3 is TGTGCCAGCAGCCAAGATTCAGGGGCGACCTCCGAGCAGTACTTC. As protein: CASSQDSGATSEQYF.

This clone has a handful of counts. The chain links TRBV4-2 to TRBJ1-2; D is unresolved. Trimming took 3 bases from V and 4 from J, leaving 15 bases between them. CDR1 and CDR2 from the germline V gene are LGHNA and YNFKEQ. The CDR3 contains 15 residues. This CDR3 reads CASSHQKGGLYGYTF. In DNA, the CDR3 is TGTGCCAGCAGCCATCAAAAAGGAGGGCTCTATGGCTACACCTTC.

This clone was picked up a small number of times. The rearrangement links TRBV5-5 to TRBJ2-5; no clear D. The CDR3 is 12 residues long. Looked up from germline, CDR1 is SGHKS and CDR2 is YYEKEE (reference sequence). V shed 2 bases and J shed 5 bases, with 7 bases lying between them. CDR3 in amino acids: CASSLAWETQYF. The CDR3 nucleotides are TGTGCCAGCAGCTTAGCGTGGGAGACCCAGTACTTC.

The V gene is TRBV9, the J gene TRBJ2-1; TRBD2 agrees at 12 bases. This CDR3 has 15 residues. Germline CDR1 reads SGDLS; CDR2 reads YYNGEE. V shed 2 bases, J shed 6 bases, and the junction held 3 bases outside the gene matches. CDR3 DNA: TGTGCCAGCAGCGTTTGGGGACTAGCGGGCAATGAGCAGTTCTTC. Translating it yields CASSVWGLAGNEQFF.

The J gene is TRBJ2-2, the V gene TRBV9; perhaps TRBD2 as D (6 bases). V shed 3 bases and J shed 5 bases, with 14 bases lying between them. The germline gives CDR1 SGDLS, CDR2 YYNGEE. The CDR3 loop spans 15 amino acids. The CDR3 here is CASSGGTLGTGELFF. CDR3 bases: TGTGCCAGCAGCGGGGGGACTCTAGGAACCGGGGAGCTGTTTTTT. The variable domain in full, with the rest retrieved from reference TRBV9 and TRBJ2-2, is DSGVTQTPKHLITATGQRVTLRCSPRSGDLSVYWYQQSLDQGLQFLIQYYNGEERAKGNILERFSAQQFPDLHSELNLSSLELGDSALYFCASSGGTLGTGELFFGEGSRLTVL.

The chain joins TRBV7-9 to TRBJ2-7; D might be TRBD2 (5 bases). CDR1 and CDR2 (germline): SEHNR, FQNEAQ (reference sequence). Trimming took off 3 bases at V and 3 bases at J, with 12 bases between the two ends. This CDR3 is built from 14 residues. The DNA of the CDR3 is TGTGCCAGCAGCTTGGCGGGTGAAGACTACGAGCAGTACTTC. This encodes CASSLAGEDYEQYF.

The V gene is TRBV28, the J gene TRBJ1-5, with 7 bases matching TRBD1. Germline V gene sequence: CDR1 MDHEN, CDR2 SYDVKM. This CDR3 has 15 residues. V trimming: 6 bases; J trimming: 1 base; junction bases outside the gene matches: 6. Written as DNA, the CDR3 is TGTGCCAGCAGGTTACAGGGGATCAGCAATCAGCCCCAGCATTTT. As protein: CASRLQGISNQPQHF.